Shown below are 21 T cell receptor beta chains from a single sample sequenced in a study of T cell responses to AZD1222 COVID-19 vaccine. Here immunoSEQ multiplex PCR was the method, and the copy in TCRdb shows in-frame clones only, minus some. The repertoire holds about 88,000 clones, around 90% seen once, with 2.4% in the top ten. Sequenced material: peripheral blood, taken on day 0 of AZD1222 vaccination. These receptors originate from an adult in good health.

V and J are TRBV7-9 and TRBJ1-5; 9 bases line up with TRBD1. CDR3 length: 17 residues. Trimming cost V 1 base and J 2 bases; bases outside gene matches: 6. CDR1 and CDR2 (germline): SEHNR, FQNEAQ (reference sequence). As DNA, the CDR3 is TGTGCCAGCAGCTTAGGAACAGGGGGCGTCGGCAATCAGCCCCAGCATTTT. This translates into CASSLGTGGVGNQPQHF.

V and J are TRBV5-1 and TRBJ2-7, with TRBD2 identical over 10 bases. V was pared by 3 bases and J by 5 bases, with 8 bases of the junction left unmatched. Per the germline V gene, CDR1 is SGHRS and CDR2 is YFSETQ. The CDR3 contains 15 residues. DNA of the CDR3: TGCGCCAGCAGCTCAGCGGGAGGGGCTAGGAACGAGCAGTACTTC. Its protein is CASSSAGGARNEQYF. Filled out from reference TRBV5-1 and TRBJ2-7, the complete variable domain reads KAGVTQTPRYLIKTRGQQVTLSCSPISGHRSVSWYQQTPGQGLQFLFEYFSETQRNKGNFPGRFSGRQFSNSRSEMNVSTLELGDSALYLCASSSAGGARNEQYFGPGTRLTVT.

The CDR3 reads CASSFEGGYNEQFF. The CDR3 DNA is TGCGCCAGCAGCTTTGAGGGGGGCTACAATGAGCAGTTCTTC. The chain is built from TRBV5-1 and TRBJ2-1; D could derive from TRBD1 or TRBD2 (6 bases each). The CDR3 extends over 14 amino acids. Germline loops: CDR1 SGHRS, CDR2 YFSETQ. V lost 2 bases and J 3 bases, leaving 9 bases between the germline ends.

The genes are TRBV7-3 and TRBJ2-1, with 8 positions matching TRBD1. The CDR3 runs 13 residues. V was clipped by 0 bases and J by 15 bases; unmatched bases: 7. Germline V lookup: CDR1 SGHTA, CDR2 FQGTGA. CDR3 sequence: CASSLTDGTGLFF. The CDR3 region has the DNA TGTGCCAGCAGCTTAACGGACGGGACAGGTCTGTTCTTC.

Of note for this clone: Other DNA sequences in this sample translate to the same CDR3. CDR3 in amino acids: CASSQDRWGNQPQHF. The CDR3 bases are TGCGCCAGCAGCCAAGACAGGTGGGGGAATCAGCCCCAGCATTTT. This rearrangement joins TRBV4-3 to TRBJ1-5, with a possible D match to TRBD1 (5 bases). Germline CDR1 reads LGHNA; CDR2 reads YSLEER. The CDR3 runs to 15 residues. Between the trimmed V and J ends, which lost 0 bases and 4 bases, there was a span of 10 bases.

The rearrangement uses TRBV5-8 and TRBJ2-3; D is uncertain. This CDR3 region has 13 residues. V lost 7 bases, J lost 2 bases, and 11 bases lay in between. Germline CDR1 is SGHTS and CDR2 is YDEGEE. The CDR3 DNA sequence: TGTGCCAGCGGGTGGACCCTCACAGATACGCAGTATTTT. This gives the protein CASGWTLTDTQYF.

The chain carries TRBV18 and TRBJ2-7; D unclear. The length of the CDR3 is 13 residues. The germline V and J ends were trimmed by 3 bases and 5 bases, with 11 bases remaining between them. CDR1 is KGHSH, CDR2 LQKENI, per germline. CDR3 sequence reads: CASSPGIVNEQYF. The CDR3 bases are TGTGCCAGCTCACCGGGTATCGTAAACGAGCAGTACTTC. Together with reference TRBV18 and TRBJ2-7, the CDR3 gives the full variable domain: NAGVMQNPRHLVRRRGQEARLRCSPMKGHSHVYWYRQLPEEGLKFMVYLQKENIIDESGMPKERFSAEFPKEGPSILRIQQVVRGDSAAYFCASSPGIVNEQYFGPGTRLTVT.

About this clone itself: One end of the junction does not line up with germline, which may come from a read error. The gene calls are TRBV7-7 and TRBJ2-7, with D possibly being TRBD1 or TRBD2 (5 bases each). Germline lookup yields CDR1 SSHAT and CDR2 FNYEAQ (reference sequence). The CDR3 spans 13 residues. Written as DNA, the CDR3 is TGTGCTAGCAGTTCGACGGCCTGGGGGGAGCAGTACTTC. Translated: CASSSTAWGEQYF. The full variable domain, with the rest looked up from reference TRBV7-7 and TRBJ2-7, is GAGVSQSPRYKVTKRGQDVTLRCDPISSHATLYWYQQALGQGPEFLTYFNYEAQPDKSGLPSDRFSAERPEGSISTLTIQRTEQRDSAMYRCASSSTAWGEQYFGPGTRLTVT.

J is TRBJ2-1 and V is TRBV11-2; D is undetermined. Germline lookup yields CDR1 SGHAT and CDR2 FQNNGV. The V end lost 1 base, the J end lost 2 bases, and 6 bases lay between the germline ends. The CDR3 has 14 residues. The CDR3 coding sequence is TGTGCCAGCAGCTTAGGAAGGACCTACAATGAGCAGTTCTTC. This codes for CASSLGRTYNEQFF.

The chain links TRBV3-1 (or the pseudogene TRBV3-2) to TRBJ1-6; weak D call: TRBD1 (6 bases). The germline V and J ends were trimmed by 4 bases and 8 bases, with 15 bases remaining between them. There are 15 residues in the CDR3. Looked up from germline, CDR1 is LGHDT and CDR2 is YNNKEL (reference sequence). The CDR3 nucleotides are TGTGCCAGCAGCCCACATCCAGGGGAACATTCACCCCTCCACTTT. Protein product: CASSPHPGEHSPLHF.

The chain joins TRBV12-3 or TRBV12-4 to TRBJ2-1; tentative D call: TRBD2 (6 bases). There are 12 residues in the CDR3. Between the trimmed V and J ends, which lost 3 bases and 10 bases, there was a span of 10 bases. CDR3: CASSFGLIEQFF. CDR3 sequence (DNA): TGTGCCAGCAGTTTCGGACTAATCGAGCAGTTCTTC.

This clone was recorded only once. The rearrangement joins TRBV19 to TRBJ1-1; D ambiguous. V lost 1 base to trimming and J lost 0 bases, with 6 bases between them. CDR3 size: 14 residues. Germline V gene sequence: CDR1 LNHDA, CDR2 SQIVND (reference sequence). CDR3 DNA sequence: TGTGCCAGTAGTATAGGGGAGGTGAACACTGAAGCTTTCTTT. Amino acid sequence: CASSIGEVNTEAFF.

The V call is TRBV5-4, the J call TRBJ2-3, with D hard to call. V was shortened by 0 bases and J by 0 bases, with 14 bases between the two germline ends. Germline V gene data show CDR1 as SGHNT and CDR2 as YYREEE (reference sequence). The CDR3 loop spans 17 amino acids. The CDR3 is CASSLGPTRPSTDTQYF. The CDR3, as DNA: TGTGCCAGCAGCTTGGGCCCCACTCGACCTAGCACAGATACGCAGTATTTT.

This clone was counted a single time. The J gene is TRBJ1-5, the V gene TRBV6-5, with TRBD1 matching 7 bases. The CDR3 consists of 15 residues. V trimming: 3 bases; J trimming: 2 bases; junction bases outside the gene matches: 4. CDR1 MNHEY and CDR2 SVGAGI come from the germline V gene. The DNA for the CDR3 is TGTGCCAGCAGTTATTACCAGGGGGGCAATCAGCCCCAGCATTTT. This codes for CASSYYQGGNQPQHF.

The genes are TRBV27 and TRBJ2-1, with D hard to call. Germline-derived CDR1 and CDR2 are MNHEY and SMNVEV (reference sequence). Trimming removed 5 bases from V and 8 bases from J, with 19 bases in between. The length of the CDR3 is 15 residues. The CDR3 region has the DNA TGTGCCAGCAGTAAAGCAGGTTGGGTTGGCTATGAGCAGTTCTTC. Its protein is CASSKAGWVGYEQFF.

The chain has TRBV27 and TRBJ2-7; D might be TRBD2 (6 bases). The CDR3 totals 16 residues. V was pared by 10 bases and J by 4 bases, with 26 bases between. The germline gives CDR1 MNHEY, CDR2 SMNVEV (reference sequence). The CDR3 protein is CATHPSSGSKAYEQYF. DNA of the CDR3: TGTGCCACCCACCCCTCTTCCGGGAGTAAAGCTTACGAGCAGTACTTC.

The J gene is TRBJ2-7, the V gene TRBV10-3, with D possibly matching TRBD2 (6 bases). Germline loops: CDR1 ENHRY, CDR2 SYGVKD. Between the trimmed V and J ends, which lost 5 bases and 3 bases, there was a span of 11 bases. CDR3 length: 13 amino acids. DNA of the CDR3: TGTGCCATCAGTCGGGACTCCCTCTACGAGCAGTACTTC. Amino acid sequence: CAISRDSLYEQYF.

The chain uses TRBV7-2 and TRBJ2-1; 7 nucleotides agree with TRBD2. The CDR3 sequence is 16 residues long. Germline trimming cut 1 base from V and 0 bases from J; bases unmatched to any gene: 3. Per germline, CDR1 SGHTA and CDR2 FQGNSA. The CDR3 region has the DNA TGTGCCAGCAGCTTAGATGCGGGAGTCTCCTACAATGAGCAGTTCTTC. Translated, it gives CASSLDAGVSYNEQFF. Complete variable domain (other parts from reference TRBV7-2 and TRBJ2-1): GAGVSQSPSNKVTEKGKDVELRCDPISGHTALYWYRQSLGQGLEFLIYFQGNSAPDKSGLPSDRFSAERTGGSVSTLTIQRTQQEDSAVYLCASSLDAGVSYNEQFFGPGTRLTVL.

The chain carries TRBV7-9 and TRBJ2-1, with 10 bases aligning to TRBD2. Germline CDR1 and CDR2: SEHNR and FQNEAQ (reference sequence). The V and J ends lost 5 bases and 0 bases, in that order; junction bases with no gene match: 4. The CDR3 consists of 16 residues. CDR3 bases: TGTGCCAGCAGCACTAGCGGGGAGTTCTCCTACAATGAGCAGTTCTTC. Its protein product is CASSTSGEFSYNEQFF.

The chain carries TRBV24-1 and TRBJ2-3, with D perhaps TRBD1 (7 bases). V gave up 3 bases and J gave up 2 bases, with 17 bases separating them. The CDR3 consists of 17 residues. Germline assignment: CDR1 KGHDR and CDR2 SFDVKD. The CDR3 DNA sequence: TGTGCCACCAGTGATGGGGGGACAGCCTCAGCCACAGATACGCAGTATTTT. Its protein product is CATSDGGTASATDTQYF.

The gene calls are TRBV7-2 and TRBJ1-2; tentatively, D is TRBD1 (5 bases). With 5 bases removed from V and 4 bases from J, the gap between germline ends came to 14 bases. This CDR3 comprises 14 residues. Germline lookup yields CDR1 SGHTA and CDR2 FQGNSA. CDR3 DNA sequence: TGTGCCAGCAGCCCCCGGGACCTTACCTATGGCTACACCTTC. Its protein is CASSPRDLTYGYTF.